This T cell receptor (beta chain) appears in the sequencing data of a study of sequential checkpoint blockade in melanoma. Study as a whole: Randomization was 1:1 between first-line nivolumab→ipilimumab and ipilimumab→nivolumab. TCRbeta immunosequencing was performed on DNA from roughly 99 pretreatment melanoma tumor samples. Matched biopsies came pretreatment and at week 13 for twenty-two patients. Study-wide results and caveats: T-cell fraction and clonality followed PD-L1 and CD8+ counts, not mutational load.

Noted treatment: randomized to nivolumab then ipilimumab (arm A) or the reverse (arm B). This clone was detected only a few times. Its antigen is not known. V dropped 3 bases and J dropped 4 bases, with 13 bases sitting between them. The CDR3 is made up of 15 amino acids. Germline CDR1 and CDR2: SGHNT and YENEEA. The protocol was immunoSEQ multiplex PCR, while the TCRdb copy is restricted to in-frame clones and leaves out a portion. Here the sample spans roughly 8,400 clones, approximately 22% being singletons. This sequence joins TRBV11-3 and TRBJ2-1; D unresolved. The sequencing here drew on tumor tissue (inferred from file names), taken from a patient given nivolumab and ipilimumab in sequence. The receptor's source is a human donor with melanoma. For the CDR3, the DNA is TGTGCCAGCAGCTTCCAACCCTTACAGTACAATGAGCAGTTCTTC. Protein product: CASSFQPLQYNEQFF.